Included here is one TCR beta chain sequence, with context. Antigen unknown. CDR1 and CDR2 (germline): SNHLY, FYNNEI. This CDR3 region has 15 residues. V lost 6 bases to trimming and J lost 7 bases; unmatched junction nucleotides: 11. This specimen belongs to a study of vaccination effects on CD4 cells after COVID-19. Within the ViraFEST assay, antigen-specific CD4+ T cells underwent expansion with viral peptide pools prior to sequencing. CD4+ T cells were isolated after about eleven days of culture. Prior SARS-CoV-2 infection was absent in the vaccine recipients, as shown by negative nucleocapsid antibodies. Around 2.2 million PBMC were seeded per well and grown in the presence of 9 to 10 IU/ml IL-2 and around 11 ug/ml peptides. Repertoires were generated with immunoSEQ multiplex PCR, while TCRdb's copy carries only in-frame clones and drops some. In the table there are about 55,000 clones, around 68% of which are singletons.

General study points: Infection-derived and vaccine-derived clones contracted markedly late after vaccination. Only a few convalescent patients and no early post-infection timepoints featured in the study.

This receptor was obtained from a human donor who received a COVID-19 vaccine. The chain combines TRBV2 with TRBJ1-5; 8 bases agree with TRBD1. Specimen: CD4+ T cells from PBMCs cultured with SARS-CoV-2 spike peptides, collected before COVID-19 vaccination. CDR3 loop: CASSLSQGARQPQHF. CDR3 nucleotides: TGTGCCAGCAGCCTGAGCCAGGGGGCGCGACAGCCCCAGCATTTT.